The 6 T cell receptor beta chains listed next were all sequenced from one sample in a study of cytomegalovirus exposure and HLA in healthy donors. PCR used 60 Vbeta primers and 13 Jbeta primers. Repertoires were generated with immunoSEQ multiplex PCR, while TCRdb's copy carries only in-frame clones and drops some. The data contain 120,000 to 150,000 clones, around 81% of them singletons. Sequencing was done on a sample of PBMCs. Receptors originate from a man in his forties in good health and CMV-seropositive.

The V gene is TRBV6-5, the J gene TRBJ1-4; 8 bases match TRBD1. The CDR3 has 13 amino acids. J lost 7 bases, V lost 6 bases, and 4 bases had no gene match. CDR1 and CDR2 (germline): MNHEY, SVGAGI. The CDR3: CASSRDRSEKLFF. For the CDR3, the DNA is TGTGCCAGCAGCAGGGACAGGAGTGAAAAACTGTTTTTT.

This CDR3 is CACSEGGETEAFF. The CDR3 DNA sequence: TGTGCCTGCTCTGAGGGCGGAGAGACTGAAGCTTTCTTT. This chain uses TRBV30 with TRBJ1-1; D gene ambiguous. Trimming left V 6 bases short and J 5 bases short, with 16 bases between. CDR1 and CDR2 from the germline V gene are GTSNPN and SVGIG (reference sequence). The CDR3 is 13 amino acids.

This chain connects TRBV19 to TRBJ1-2; D ambiguous. The V gene lost 4 bases and the J gene lost 0 bases, with 9 bases spanning the gap. This CDR3 has 14 residues. Germline values: CDR1 LNHDA, CDR2 SQIVND (reference sequence). Here the CDR3 DNA reads TGTGCCAGTAGTACAGGAATTTCTAACTATGGCTACACCTTC. Translating it yields CASSTGISNYGYTF.

The rearrangement links TRBV18 to TRBJ2-7, with 9 bases aligning to TRBD1. J lost 3 bases, V lost 3 bases, and 9 bases had no gene match. CDR3 size: 16 residues. Germline CDR1 reads KGHSH; CDR2 reads LQKENI. The CDR3 region is CASSPVTGTGFYEQYF. CDR3 nucleotides: TGTGCCAGCTCACCCGTTACCGGGACAGGGTTCTACGAGCAGTACTTC. The whole variable domain, filled in from reference TRBV18 and TRBJ2-7, reads NAGVMQNPRHLVRRRGQEARLRCSPMKGHSHVYWYRQLPEEGLKFMVYLQKENIIDESGMPKERFSAEFPKEGPSILRIQQVVRGDSAAYFCASSPVTGTGFYEQYFGPGTRLTVT.

This clone was seen more than once but under ten times. The rearrangement links TRBV6-6 to TRBJ2-7, with TRBD1 identical over 7 bases. J was trimmed by 3 bases and V by 5 bases; bases with no gene match: 10. There are 15 residues in the CDR3. Germline assignment: CDR1 MNHNY and CDR2 SVGAGI (reference sequence). The CDR3 is CASSRTGVAGYEQYF. The CDR3 nucleotides read TGTGCCAGCAGTCGGACAGGCGTCGCCGGCTACGAGCAGTACTTC.

The gene calls are TRBV5-6 and TRBJ1-1, with 8 bases identical to TRBD1. The J segment lost 0 bases and the V segment lost 5 bases, leaving 3 bases of the junction unmatched. Looked up from germline, CDR1 is SGHDT and CDR2 is YYEEEE. This CDR3 has 14 residues. Here the CDR3 DNA reads TGTGCCAGCAGTTACAGGGGGATGAACACTGAAGCTTTCTTT. Its translation: CASSYRGMNTEAFF.